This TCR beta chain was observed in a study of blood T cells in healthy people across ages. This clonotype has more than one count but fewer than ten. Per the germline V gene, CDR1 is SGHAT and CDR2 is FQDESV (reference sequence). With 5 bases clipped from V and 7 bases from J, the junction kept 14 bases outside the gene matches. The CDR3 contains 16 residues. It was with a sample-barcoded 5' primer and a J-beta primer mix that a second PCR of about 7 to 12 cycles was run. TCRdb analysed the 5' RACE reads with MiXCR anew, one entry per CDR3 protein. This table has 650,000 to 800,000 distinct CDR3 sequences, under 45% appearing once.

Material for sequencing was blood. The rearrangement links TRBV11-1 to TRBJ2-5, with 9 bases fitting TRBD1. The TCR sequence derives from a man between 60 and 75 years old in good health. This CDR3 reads CASSRTSDRGVRTQYF. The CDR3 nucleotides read TGTGCCAGCAGCCGTACCTCCGACAGGGGGGTACGGACCCAGTACTTC.